This T cell receptor (beta chain) was retrieved from a study of blood T cells in healthy people across ages. Study-wide results and caveats: Older individuals had lower TCR beta diversity per million T cells (the decline was roughly linear).

This clonotype was detected only a few times. The antigen is unknown. Germline lookup yields CDR1 MNHEY and CDR2 SVGAGI. The CDR3 sequence is 16 residues long. V was pared by 1 base and J by 3 bases, with 6 bases of the junction left unmatched. A sample-barcoded 5' primer and a J-beta primer mix were used in a second PCR of roughly 7 to 12 cycles. TCRdb passed the 5' RACE reads through MiXCR, listing each CDR3 protein once. The data show about 1,800,000 distinct CDR3 sequences, 28% seen once. This TCR came from a woman aged 30 to 39 in good health. The gene calls are TRBV6-5 and TRBJ1-2, with 9 bases identical to TRBD1. The sample consisted of blood. The CDR3 here is CASSYLTGGADYGYTF. The CDR3, as DNA: TGTGCCAGCAGTTACTTGACAGGGGGAGCGGACTATGGCTACACCTTC.